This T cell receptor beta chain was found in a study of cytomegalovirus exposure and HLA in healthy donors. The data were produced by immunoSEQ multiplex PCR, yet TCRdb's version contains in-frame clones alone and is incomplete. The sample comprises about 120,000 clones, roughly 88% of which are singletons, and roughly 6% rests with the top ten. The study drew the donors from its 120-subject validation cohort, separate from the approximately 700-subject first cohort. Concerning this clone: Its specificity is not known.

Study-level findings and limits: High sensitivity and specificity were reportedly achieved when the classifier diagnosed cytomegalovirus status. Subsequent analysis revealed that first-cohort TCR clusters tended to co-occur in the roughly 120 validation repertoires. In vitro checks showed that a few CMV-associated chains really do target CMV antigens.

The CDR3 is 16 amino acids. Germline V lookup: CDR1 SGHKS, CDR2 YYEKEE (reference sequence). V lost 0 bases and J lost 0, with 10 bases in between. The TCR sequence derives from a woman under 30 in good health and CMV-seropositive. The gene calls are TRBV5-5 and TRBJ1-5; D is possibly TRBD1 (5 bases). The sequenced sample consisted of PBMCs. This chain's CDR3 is CASSLGGSHSNQPQHF. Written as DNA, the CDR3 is TGTGCCAGCAGCTTGGGGGGCAGTCATAGCAATCAGCCCCAGCATTTT.